This T cell receptor (beta chain) is from a study of blood T cell repertoires in COVID-19. Background on the study: The study drew acute and convalescent COVID-19 samples from the United States, Italy and Spain. T cells, B-cell-depleted T cells, or PBMCs provided the cDNA or gDNA that served as material.

In the original workflow: Amplification from reference gene primers served as the basis for estimated nucleated cell counts. Assay: immunoSEQ multiplex PCR; the TCRdb copy retains only in-frame clones and omits some. The DNA was the basis for D and trimming; V, J and clone size are from that table. The sample records 150,000 or so clones, around 80% being singletons. In germline, CDR1 is LGHDT, CDR2 YNNKEL (reference sequence). CDR3 length equals 12 residues. The germline V and J ends were trimmed by 4 bases and 8 bases, with 8 bases remaining between them. The sequence derives from a human donor with acute or convalescent COVID-19. The donor label of this sample is uncertain. The chain links TRBV3-1 (or the pseudogene TRBV3-2) to TRBJ1-4; D remains ambiguous. Sequencing input: peripheral blood. The CDR3 bases are TGTGCCAGCAGCCTGGGAGGCGAAAAACTGTTTTTT. Protein sequence: CASSLGGEKLFF.